Described below is a single T cell receptor beta chain sequence and its context. The data belong to a study of blood T cell repertoires in COVID-19. Study context: The United States, Italy and Spain were the sources of the acute and convalescent COVID-19 samples. In each case, the material was cDNA or gDNA derived from T cells, B-cell-depleted T cells, or PBMCs.

The CDR3 is 15 residues long. J was trimmed by 1 base and V by 8 bases; bases with no gene match: 10. Per germline, CDR1 MNHEY and CDR2 SMNVEV (reference sequence). Original methodology: Quantification of nucleated cells was approximated via reference gene primer amplification. Sequencing was performed with immunoSEQ multiplex PCR; in TCRdb, only in-frame clones are kept and a portion is missing. Clone size and V and J calls were adopted from that table, with D and trimming inferred from the DNA. The sample holds fewer than 250,000 clones, 83% seen once. The sequencing sample was made of peripheral blood. The chain has TRBV27 and TRBJ2-5; 7 positions agree with TRBD1. The receptor was isolated from a woman aged 45 to 65 with acute or convalescent COVID-19. This chain's CDR3 is CASRHRDSRQETQYF. The CDR3 DNA reads as TGTGCCAGCCGCCACCGGGACAGTCGCCAAGAGACCCAGTACTTC.